A selection of T cell receptor beta chains follows, all from one sample in a study of blood T cell repertoires in COVID-19. Assay used: immunoSEQ multiplex PCR; TCRdb lists only in-frame clones, some missing. The sample consists of about 120,000 clones, 85% of them appearing once. Source material: peripheral blood. These receptors originate from a man older than 75 with acute or convalescent COVID-19. Each CDR3 is given with its conserved first and last residue. Each record gives: D gene, clone size, V gene, J gene, CDR3 protein, CDR3 DNA. The D gene is left open where the match is weak. Clone size is not always given. Where it is, it says once, few, many or a class for expanded clones.

D gene: NA; clone size: NA; V gene: TRBV7-9; J gene: TRBJ2-1; CDR3 protein: CASSFPPEIDEQFF; CDR3 DNA: TGTGCCAGCAGCTTCCCCCCCGAGATCGATGAGCAGTTCTTC
D gene: NA; clone size: NA; V gene: TRBV5-1; J gene: TRBJ2-7; CDR3 protein: CASAQALSRVDEQYF; CDR3 DNA: TGCGCCAGCGCTCAGGCTCTTTCGAGGGTTGACGAGCAGTACTTC
D gene: NA; clone size: few; V gene: TRBV27; J gene: TRBJ2-2; CDR3 protein: CASSFSNTGELFF; CDR3 DNA: TGTGCCAGCAGTTTTTCTAACACCGGGGAGCTGTTTTTT
D gene: NA; clone size: few; V gene: TRBV28; J gene: TRBJ1-5; CDR3 protein: CASSSPRGGSQPQHF; CDR3 DNA: TGTGCCAGCAGTTCCCCTAGGGGGGGCTCTCAGCCCCAGCATTTT
D gene: TRBD1; clone size: NA; V gene: TRBV3-1/TRBV3-2; J gene: TRBJ1-2; CDR3 protein: CASSGDSYGYTF; CDR3 DNA: TGTGCCAGCAGCGGGGACAGCTATGGCTACACCTTC
D gene: NA; clone size: NA; V gene: TRBV27; J gene: TRBJ1-5; CDR3 protein: CASSSYSNQPQHF; CDR3 DNA: TGTGCCAGCAGTTCCTATAGCAATCAGCCCCAGCATTTT
D gene: TRBD2; clone size: NA; V gene: TRBV3-1/TRBV3-2; J gene: TRBJ2-1; CDR3 protein: CASSQVPSGGTEQFF; CDR3 DNA: TGTGCCAGCAGCCAGGTTCCTAGCGGGGGTACTGAGCAGTTCTTC
D gene: NA; clone size: NA; V gene: TRBV5-1; J gene: TRBJ1-6; CDR3 protein: CASSRDTGNSPLHF; CDR3 DNA: TGCGCCAGCAGCCGGGACACGGGAAATTCACCCCTCCACTTT
D gene: NA; clone size: NA; V gene: TRBV29-1; J gene: TRBJ1-6; CDR3 protein: CSVEDGGETLHF; CDR3 DNA: TGCAGCGTTGAAGATGGGGGGGAAACCCTCCACTTT
D gene: TRBD1; clone size: NA; V gene: TRBV6-2/TRBV6-3; J gene: TRBJ1-6; CDR3 protein: CASSYTGQNNSPLHF; CDR3 DNA: TGTGCCAGCAGTTACACGGGACAGAATAATTCACCCCTCCACTTT
D gene: TRBD1; clone size: NA; V gene: TRBV5-1; J gene: TRBJ2-7; CDR3 protein: CASSWGQGTYEQYF; CDR3 DNA: TGCGCCAGCAGCTGGGGACAGGGGACCTACGAGCAGTACTTC
D gene: TRBD1; clone size: few; V gene: TRBV28; J gene: TRBJ2-1; CDR3 protein: CASSYSGTGDHEQFF; CDR3 DNA: TGTGCCAGCAGTTACTCCGGGACAGGGGACCATGAGCAGTTCTTC
D gene: NA; clone size: large; V gene: TRBV7-9; J gene: TRBJ2-5; CDR3 protein: CASSLATGIGETQYF; CDR3 DNA: TGTGCCAGCAGCTTAGCGACGGGGATCGGAGAGACCCAGTACTTC
D gene: NA; clone size: NA; V gene: TRBV24-1; J gene: TRBJ1-2; CDR3 protein: CATQTDLGGYTF; CDR3 DNA: TGTGCCACCCAGACAGATCTTGGAGGCTACACCTTC
D gene: NA; clone size: NA; V gene: TRBV30; J gene: TRBJ2-5; CDR3 protein: CAWSPPTIGETQYF; CDR3 DNA: TGTGCCTGGAGCCCCCCCACGATCGGAGAGACCCAGTACTTC
D gene: TRBD1; clone size: NA; V gene: TRBV15; J gene: TRBJ1-6; CDR3 protein: CATSRPGQESPYFAPHNSPLHF; CDR3 DNA: TGTGCCACCAGCAGACCGGGACAGGAAAGCCCCTACTTCGCCCCCCATAATTCACCCCTCCACTTT
D gene: NA; clone size: NA; V gene: TRBV7-9; J gene: TRBJ1-5; CDR3 protein: CASSFGFGGSQPQHF; CDR3 DNA: TGTGCCAGCAGCTTTGGCTTTGGGGGGTCCCAGCCCCAGCATTTT
D gene: TRBD1; clone size: NA; V gene: TRBV19; J gene: TRBJ1-1; CDR3 protein: CASSEDRGTRAFF; CDR3 DNA: TGTGCCAGTAGCGAGGACAGGGGGACTCGAGCTTTCTTT
D gene: TRBD2; clone size: NA; V gene: TRBV27; J gene: TRBJ2-7; CDR3 protein: CASSSGARTSGSYEQYF; CDR3 DNA: TGTGCCAGCAGTTCAGGGGCCCGGACTAGCGGCTCCTACGAGCAGTACTTC
D gene: NA; clone size: NA; V gene: TRBV5-4; J gene: TRBJ2-6; CDR3 protein: CASSLGGPGANVLTF; CDR3 DNA: TGTGCCAGCAGCTTGGGGGGGCCAGGGGCCAACGTCCTGACTTTC
D gene: TRBD1; clone size: few; V gene: TRBV27; J gene: TRBJ2-7; CDR3 protein: CASSLSSGQGLSYEQYF; CDR3 DNA: TGTGCCAGCAGTTTATCGTCCGGACAGGGCTTGTCCTACGAGCAGTACTTC
D gene: TRBD1; clone size: NA; V gene: TRBV9; J gene: TRBJ2-5; CDR3 protein: CASSPRTGTETQYF; CDR3 DNA: TGTGCCAGCAGCCCCCGGACAGGGACAGAGACCCAGTACTTC
D gene: TRBD2; clone size: NA; V gene: TRBV10-3; J gene: TRBJ2-7; CDR3 protein: CAISGSSGSSHGEQYF; CDR3 DNA: TGTGCCATCAGTGGGAGTAGCGGGAGTAGCCATGGCGAGCAGTACTTC
D gene: NA; clone size: NA; V gene: TRBV6-5; J gene: TRBJ2-6; CDR3 protein: CASSLLGLGANVLTF; CDR3 DNA: TGTGCCAGCTCGTTACTTGGACTAGGGGCCAACGTCCTGACTTTC
D gene: TRBD1; clone size: NA; V gene: TRBV4-2; J gene: TRBJ1-2; CDR3 protein: CASSQGTGTGPSWGGYTF; CDR3 DNA: TGTGCCAGCAGCCAGGGGACCGGGACAGGGCCTTCCTGGGGTGGCTACACCTTC
D gene: NA; clone size: NA; V gene: TRBV7-3; J gene: TRBJ2-2; CDR3 protein: CASSPSSGELFF; CDR3 DNA: TGTGCCAGCAGCCCATCATCCGGGGAGCTGTTTTTT
D gene: TRBD1; clone size: NA; V gene: TRBV19; J gene: TRBJ1-1; CDR3 protein: CASKRQGEAFF; CDR3 DNA: TGTGCCAGTAAAAGACAGGGGGAGGCTTTCTTT
D gene: TRBD2; clone size: NA; V gene: TRBV9; J gene: TRBJ2-5; CDR3 protein: CASSVATSGGQETQYF; CDR3 DNA: TGTGCCAGCAGCGTTGCGACTAGCGGGGGGCAAGAGACCCAGTACTTC
D gene: TRBD1; clone size: NA; V gene: TRBV18; J gene: TRBJ1-1; CDR3 protein: CASSPLGTGGHFPVPGTEAFF; CDR3 DNA: TGTGCCAGCTCACCACTCGGGACAGGGGGCCATTTCCCGGTCCCCGGCACTGAAGCTTTCTTT
D gene: NA; clone size: few; V gene: TRBV4-3; J gene: TRBJ1-6; CDR3 protein: CASSQESAMGNSPLHF; CDR3 DNA: TGCGCCAGCAGCCAAGAATCCGCTATGGGCAATTCACCCCTCCACTTT
D gene: NA; clone size: NA; V gene: TRBV3-1/TRBV3-2; J gene: TRBJ2-1; CDR3 protein: CASSQDVSGFHSYNEQFF; CDR3 DNA: TGTGCCAGCAGCCAAGATGTAAGCGGGTTTCACTCCTACAATGAGCAGTTCTTC
D gene: NA; clone size: once; V gene: TRBV7-9; J gene: TRBJ2-1; CDR3 protein: CASSSPAREQFF; CDR3 DNA: TGTGCCAGCAGCTCTCCGGCGAGGGAGCAGTTCTTC
D gene: TRBD1; clone size: NA; V gene: TRBV19; J gene: TRBJ1-1; CDR3 protein: CASKRQGNTEAFF; CDR3 DNA: TGTGCCAGTAAGAGACAGGGGAACACTGAAGCTTTCTTT
D gene: NA; clone size: NA; V gene: TRBV29-1; J gene: TRBJ1-2; CDR3 protein: CSVEGGGGYTF; CDR3 DNA: TGCAGCGTTGAAGGAGGGGGTGGCTACACCTTC
D gene: NA; clone size: NA; V gene: TRBV5-4; J gene: TRBJ2-7; CDR3 protein: CATATITSYEQYF; CDR3 DNA: TGTGCCACCGCGACAATCACCTCCTACGAGCAGTACTTC
D gene: TRBD1; clone size: NA; V gene: TRBV25-1; J gene: TRBJ2-7; CDR3 protein: CASSEVRHRGSYEQYF; CDR3 DNA: TGTGCCAGCAGTGAGGTCCGGCACAGGGGCTCCTACGAGCAGTACTTC
D gene: NA; clone size: NA; V gene: TRBV24-1; J gene: TRBJ2-1; CDR3 protein: CATSEDGTNRDEQFF; CDR3 DNA: TGTGCCACCAGTGAGGACGGGACAAATAGGGATGAGCAGTTCTTC
D gene: NA; clone size: NA; V gene: TRBV7-8; J gene: TRBJ1-2; CDR3 protein: CASSFMAGITGGYTF; CDR3 DNA: TGTGCCAGCAGCTTCATGGCCGGGATCACGGGTGGCTACACCTTC
D gene: TRBD2; clone size: NA; V gene: TRBV6-5; J gene: TRBJ2-2; CDR3 protein: CASVASGRTAGELFF; CDR3 DNA: TGTGCCAGCGTCGCTAGCGGGAGAACGGCCGGGGAGCTGTTTTTT
D gene: TRBD1; clone size: NA; V gene: TRBV2; J gene: TRBJ2-7; CDR3 protein: CASSVGDRGHEQYF; CDR3 DNA: TGTGCCAGCAGTGTCGGCGACAGGGGCCACGAGCAGTACTTC
D gene: TRBD1; clone size: few; V gene: TRBV2; J gene: TRBJ1-2; CDR3 protein: CASSGDSARGYTF; CDR3 DNA: TGTGCCAGCAGTGGGGACAGCGCTAGGGGCTACACCTTC
D gene: TRBD1; clone size: once; V gene: TRBV5-4; J gene: TRBJ2-7; CDR3 protein: CASSLGTGTYEQYF; CDR3 DNA: TGTGCCAGCAGTTTGGGGACAGGAACCTACGAGCAGTACTTC
D gene: NA; clone size: NA; V gene: TRBV15; J gene: TRBJ1-4; CDR3 protein: CATSRDGRADEKLFF; CDR3 DNA: TGTGCCACCAGCAGAGACGGGAGGGCAGACGAAAAACTGTTTTTT
D gene: TRBD1; clone size: NA; V gene: TRBV29-1; J gene: TRBJ2-7; CDR3 protein: CSVGTGVNEQYF; CDR3 DNA: TGCAGCGTTGGGACAGGGGTCAACGAGCAGTACTTC
D gene: NA; clone size: NA; V gene: TRBV5-4; J gene: TRBJ2-2; CDR3 protein: CASSPGHRPGELFF; CDR3 DNA: TGTGCCAGCAGCCCTGGGCACCGACCCGGGGAGCTGTTTTTT
D gene: NA; clone size: NA; V gene: TRBV2; J gene: TRBJ2-1; CDR3 protein: CASYRSSYNEQFF; CDR3 DNA: TGTGCCAGCTACAGGAGCTCCTACAATGAGCAGTTCTTC
D gene: NA; clone size: NA; V gene: TRBV19; J gene: TRBJ1-4; CDR3 protein: CASSMVSGGGEKLFF; CDR3 DNA: TGTGCCAGTAGTATGGTTTCGGGGGGCGGTGAAAAACTGTTTTTT
D gene: TRBD1; clone size: few; V gene: TRBV5-4; J gene: TRBJ2-7; CDR3 protein: CASSSGTGEYEQYF; CDR3 DNA: TGTGCCAGCAGCTCAGGGACAGGGGAGTACGAGCAGTACTTC